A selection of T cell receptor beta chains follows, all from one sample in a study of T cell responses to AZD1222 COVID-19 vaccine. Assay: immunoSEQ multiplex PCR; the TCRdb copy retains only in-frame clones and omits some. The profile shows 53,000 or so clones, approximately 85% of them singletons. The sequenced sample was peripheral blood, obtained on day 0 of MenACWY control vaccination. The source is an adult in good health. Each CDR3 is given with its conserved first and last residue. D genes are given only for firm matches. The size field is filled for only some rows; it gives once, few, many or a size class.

CASRPVTTGANVLTF TGTGCCAGCAGACCCGTCACAACTGGGGCCAACGTCCTGACTTTC 15 - - TRBJ2-6 TRBV6-5
CASSSDSLNTEAFF TGTGCCAGCTCATCCGACAGCTTGAACACTGAAGCTTTCTTT 14 - - TRBJ1-1 TRBV18
CASSEGGGNQPQHF TGTGCCAGCAGTGAAGGTGGAGGGAATCAGCCCCAGCATTTT 14 - - TRBJ1-5 TRBV2
CASTLTGSVVLFF TGTGCCAGCACCTTGACAGGGTCGGTAGTGCTGTTTTTT 13 - TRBD1 TRBJ2-2 TRBV12-3/TRBV12-4
CASSPNRARNYGYTF TGTGCCAGCAGCCCAAACAGGGCCCGCAACTATGGCTACACCTTC 15 - - TRBJ1-2 TRBV7-9
CASSLGSTMTEQYF TGTGCCAGCAGCTTAGGATCTACTATGACCGAGCAGTACTTC 14 once - TRBJ2-7 TRBV11-2
CASSEIGGEQPQHF TGTGCCAGCAGTGAAATTGGGGGTGAACAGCCCCAGCATTTT 14 - - TRBJ1-5 TRBV25-1
CASSYSFGTGAPYSNQPQHF TGTGCCAGCAGTTACTCGTTCGGGACAGGGGCACCTTATAGCAATCAGCCCCAGCATTTT 20 - TRBD1 TRBJ1-5 TRBV6-2/TRBV6-3
CASRRTGDLVEQYF TGTGCCAGCAGGAGGACTGGGGACCTTGTAGAGCAGTACTTC 14 - - TRBJ2-7 TRBV25-1
CASGENEQFF TGTGCCAGCGGTGAGAATGAGCAGTTCTTC 10 - - TRBJ2-1 TRBV28
CASSVEGGGNQPQHF TGTGCCAGCAGCGTAGAGGGTGGAGGCAATCAGCCCCAGCATTTT 15 few - TRBJ1-5 TRBV9
CASSYETSGTNEQFF TGTGCCAGCAGTTACGAGACTAGCGGAACTAATGAGCAGTTCTTC 15 - TRBD2 TRBJ2-1 TRBV6-5
CASSLTGLNSPLHF TGTGCCAGCAGTTTGACCGGGCTGAATTCACCCCTCCACTTT 14 - - TRBJ1-6 TRBV28
CASSLRRLAGTNTGELFF TGTGCCAGCAGTTTAAGGCGGCTAGCGGGAACGAACACCGGGGAGCTGTTTTTT 18 - TRBD2 TRBJ2-2 TRBV27
CATSDPAGTSGSEQYF TGTGCCACCAGTGACCCAGCCGGGACTTCCGGATCCGAGCAGTACTTC 16 - - TRBJ2-7 TRBV24-1
CASSFRGSLVTEKLFF TGTGCCAGCAGTTTTCGTGGCTCCCTCGTTACTGAAAAACTGTTTTTT 16 - - TRBJ1-4 TRBV28
CASSRDSWTYGYTF TGTGCCAGCAGCAGGGACAGCTGGACCTATGGCTACACCTTC 14 - TRBD1 TRBJ1-2 TRBV28
CSVEDRSSYEQYF TGCAGCGTTGAAGATCGGAGCTCCTACGAGCAGTACTTC 13 - - TRBJ2-7 TRBV29-1
CASRERDSTDTQYF TGTGCCAGCAGGGAGCGGGATAGCACAGATACGCAGTATTTT 14 - TRBD2 TRBJ2-3 TRBV28
CASSFGSLRDREGATDTQYF TGTGCCAGCAGTTTCGGGTCCCTCCGGGACAGGGAAGGAGCCACAGATACGCAGTATTTT 20 - TRBD1 TRBJ2-3 TRBV28
CASSLITNTGELFF TGTGCCAGCAGCTTGATTACGAACACCGGGGAGCTGTTTTTT 14 - - TRBJ2-2 TRBV11-2
CASREGQETQYF TGCGCCAGCAGGGAGGGCCAAGAGACCCAGTACTTC 12 - - TRBJ2-5 TRBV5-1
CASRTQGLREQYF TGTGCCAGCAGAACACAGGGGCTTCGCGAGCAGTACTTC 13 - TRBD1 TRBJ2-7 TRBV28
CASSPPSRLADNEQFF TGTGCCAGCTCACCACCGTCTCGGCTAGCGGACAATGAGCAGTTCTTC 16 - TRBD2 TRBJ2-1 TRBV18
CASSILAGGSEQYF TGTGCCAGTAGTATTCTAGCGGGAGGGTCCGAGCAGTACTTC 14 - TRBD2 TRBJ2-7 TRBV19
CAWSRGAGANYEQYF TGTGCCTGGAGTCGGGGAGCGGGAGCGAACTACGAGCAGTACTTC 15 few TRBD2 TRBJ2-7 TRBV30
CASSGSTGGPPGLFF TGCGCCAGCAGCGGGTCGACAGGGGGGCCCCCAGGACTGTTTTTT 15 - TRBD1 TRBJ1-4 TRBV5-1
CASGSPGLAENEQFF TGTGCTAGTGGTTCCCCGGGACTAGCGGAAAATGAGCAGTTCTTC 15 - TRBD2 TRBJ2-1 TRBV12-5
CASTHPRGHEKLFF TGTGCCAGCACCCACCCCAGGGGTCATGAAAAACTGTTTTTT 14 - - TRBJ1-4 TRBV28
CASSSTSGTRTGELFF TGTGCCAGTAGTAGTACTAGCGGGACTAGGACCGGGGAGCTGTTTTTT 16 - TRBD2 TRBJ2-2 TRBV19
CASSSQLKGSEQYF TGTGCCAGCAGCTCCCAGTTAAAGGGTTCCGAGCAGTACTTC 14 - - TRBJ2-7 TRBV11-2
CASSSQGPNQPQHF TGTGCCAGCAGTTCTCAAGGACCAAATCAGCCCCAGCATTTT 14 - - TRBJ1-5 TRBV6-6
CAISESTGEAGANVLTF TGTGCCATCAGTGAGTCGACGGGGGAGGCTGGGGCCAACGTCCTGACTTTC 17 - - TRBJ2-6 TRBV10-3
CASNSPLDGVNYGYTF TGTGCCAGCAACTCCCCTTTAGATGGGGTTAACTATGGCTACACCTTC 16 - - TRBJ1-2 TRBV28
CASSQDSGRETQYF TGTGCCAGCAGCCAAGATAGCGGGAGGGAGACCCAGTACTTC 14 - TRBD2 TRBJ2-5 TRBV9
CASSSPGGAAIAHEQYF TGTGCCAGCAGCTCCCCTGGAGGTGCGGCGATAGCCCACGAGCAGTACTTC 17 - - TRBJ2-7 TRBV7-2
CASSPLGLPAGAGNNEQFF TGTGCCAGCAGTCCCCTCGGCCTACCAGCGGGAGCGGGAAACAATGAGCAGTTCTTC 19 - TRBD2 TRBJ2-1 TRBV28
CASSIDTGGVTDTQYF TGTGCCAGTAGTATAGATACAGGGGGCGTCACAGATACGCAGTATTTT 16 - TRBD1 TRBJ2-3 TRBV19
CASSYSLLNTEAFF TGTGCCAGCAGTTACTCCCTCTTAAACACTGAAGCTTTCTTT 14 few - TRBJ1-1 TRBV6-2/TRBV6-3
CASSQLAGWRGDTQYF TGTGCCAGCAGCCAACTAGCGGGATGGCGGGGGGATACGCAGTATTTT 16 - TRBD2 TRBJ2-3 TRBV2
CASSFSRDYGYTF TGTGCCAGCAGTTTCTCCAGGGACTATGGCTACACCTTC 13 few - TRBJ1-2 TRBV27
CASSLGWDLSYEQYF TGCGCCAGCAGCTTGGGTTGGGACCTCTCCTACGAGCAGTACTTC 15 - - TRBJ2-7 TRBV5-1
CASRPPATGGSQPQHF TGTGCCAGTAGACCCCCCGCCACAGGGGGCTCACAGCCCCAGCATTTT 16 - TRBD1 TRBJ1-5 TRBV19
CASSLGNGGSPLHF TGTGCCAGCAGCCTGGGCAACGGAGGTTCACCCCTCCACTTT 14 - - TRBJ1-6 TRBV3-1/TRBV3-2
CASSLLSGRAGYTF TGTGCCAGCAGTTTACTCTCGGGGAGGGCCGGCTACACCTTC 14 - - TRBJ1-2 TRBV28
CASSLTGGEAFF TGTGCCAGCAGCTTGACAGGGGGGGAAGCTTTCTTT 12 - TRBD1 TRBJ1-1 TRBV7-9
CASSLRGAPENTEAFF TGTGCCAGCAGCTTGAGGGGGGCGCCGGAGAACACTGAAGCTTTCTTT 16 - - TRBJ1-1 TRBV7-9
CASSDVSGNTGELFF TGTGCCAGCAGTGATGTTAGCGGGAACACCGGGGAGCTGTTTTTT 15 - - TRBJ2-2 TRBV2
CASSRGQNYGYTF TGCGCCAGCAGTCGCGGACAGAACTATGGCTACACCTTC 13 few - TRBJ1-2 TRBV5-1
CATSDDRAKAFF TGTGCCACCAGTGACGACAGGGCTAAAGCTTTCTTT 12 - TRBD1 TRBJ1-1 TRBV24-1
CASNSNGYEQYF TGTGCCAGTAATAGTAACGGCTACGAGCAGTACTTC 12 - - TRBJ2-7 TRBV19
CASSPTVSYSGNTIYF TGTGCCAGCTCACCTACCGTTTCCTACTCTGGAAACACCATATATTTT 16 - - TRBJ1-3 TRBV18
CASSEVNRYSPLHF TGTGCCAGCTCCGAGGTGAACAGATATTCACCCCTCCACTTT 14 once - TRBJ1-6 TRBV25-1
CASSQAAGVCNSPLHF TGTGCCAGCAGCCAAGCGGCAGGGGTCTGTAATTCACCCCTCCACTTT 16 - - TRBJ1-6 TRBV3-1/TRBV3-2
CASSFPGQGTTSNQPQHF TGTGCCAGCAGTTTTCCGGGACAGGGAACGACTAGCAATCAGCCCCAGCATTTT 18 - TRBD1 TRBJ1-5 TRBV28